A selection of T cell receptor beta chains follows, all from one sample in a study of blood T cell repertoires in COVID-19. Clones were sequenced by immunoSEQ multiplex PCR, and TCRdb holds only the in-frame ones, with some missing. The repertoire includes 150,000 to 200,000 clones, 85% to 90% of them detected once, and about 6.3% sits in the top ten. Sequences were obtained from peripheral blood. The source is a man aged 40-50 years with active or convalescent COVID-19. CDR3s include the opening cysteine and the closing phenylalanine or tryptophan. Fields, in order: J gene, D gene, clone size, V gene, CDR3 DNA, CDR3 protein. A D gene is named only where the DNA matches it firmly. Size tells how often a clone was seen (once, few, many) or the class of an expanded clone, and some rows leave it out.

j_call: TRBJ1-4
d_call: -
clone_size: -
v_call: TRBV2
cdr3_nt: TGTGCCAGCAGTGGCAGGGTGACTAATGAAAAACTGTTTTTT
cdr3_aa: CASSGRVTNEKLFF

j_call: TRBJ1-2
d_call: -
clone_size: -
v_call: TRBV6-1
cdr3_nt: TGTGCCAGCACTCCCGGGGGGGGTTTTGGCTACACCTTC
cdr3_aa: CASTPGGGFGYTF

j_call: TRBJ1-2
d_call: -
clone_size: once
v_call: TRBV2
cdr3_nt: TGTGCCAGCAGTCAACCGGGACTCGAGGGCTACACCTTC
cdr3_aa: CASSQPGLEGYTF

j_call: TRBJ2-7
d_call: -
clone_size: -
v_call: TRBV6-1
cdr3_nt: TGTGCCAGCAGTGGGGCGGGGGCCCTTGGTTCCTACGAGCAGTACTTC
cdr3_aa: CASSGAGALGSYEQYF

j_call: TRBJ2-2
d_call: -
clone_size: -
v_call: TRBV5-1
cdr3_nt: TGCGCCAGCAGCCGAGGGGCTGGACAGTCCGGGGAGCTGTTTTTT
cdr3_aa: CASSRGAGQSGELFF

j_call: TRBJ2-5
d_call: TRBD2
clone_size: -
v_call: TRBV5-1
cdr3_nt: TGCGCCAGCAGCACCCGGACTAGCGGGAGGGATGCAAAGACCCAGTACTTC
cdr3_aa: CASSTRTSGRDAKTQYF

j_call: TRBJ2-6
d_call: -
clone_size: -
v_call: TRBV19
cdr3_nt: TGTGCCAGTAGTGCCCTAAGTGGGGCCAACGTCCTGACTTTC
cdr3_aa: CASSALSGANVLTF

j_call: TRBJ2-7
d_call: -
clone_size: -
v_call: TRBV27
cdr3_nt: TGTGCCAGCAGTTCTATAACCTTCGGACTTGGCAGCTCCTACGAGCAGTACTTC
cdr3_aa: CASSSITFGLGSSYEQYF

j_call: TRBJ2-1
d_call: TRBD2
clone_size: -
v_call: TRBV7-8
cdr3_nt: TGTGCCAGCAGCTCTCGTAGCGGGAACTACAATGAGCAGTTCTTC
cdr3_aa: CASSSRSGNYNEQFF

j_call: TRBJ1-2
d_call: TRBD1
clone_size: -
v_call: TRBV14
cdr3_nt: TGTGCCAGCAGCCAAGGGACAGGGGGGTACTATGGCTACACCTTC
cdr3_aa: CASSQGTGGYYGYTF

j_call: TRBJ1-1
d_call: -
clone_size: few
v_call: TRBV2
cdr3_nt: TGTGCCAGCGGGCGGGCAGGAAAGAACACTGAAGCTTTCTTT
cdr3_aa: CASGRAGKNTEAFF

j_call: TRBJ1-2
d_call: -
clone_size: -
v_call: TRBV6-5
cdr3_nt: TGTGCCAGCGCTCGGGACCGCGGGGAAGGCTACACCTTC
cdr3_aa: CASARDRGEGYTF

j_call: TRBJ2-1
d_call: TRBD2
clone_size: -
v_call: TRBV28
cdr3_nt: TGTGCCAGCACCGAGGGACTAGCGGGGCCTTACAATGAGCAGTTCTTC
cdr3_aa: CASTEGLAGPYNEQFF

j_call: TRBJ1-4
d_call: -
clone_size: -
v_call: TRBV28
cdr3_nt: TGTGCCAGCAGTTTATGGGGGCAGGGCGCAACTAATGAAAAACTGTTTTTT
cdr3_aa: CASSLWGQGATNEKLFF

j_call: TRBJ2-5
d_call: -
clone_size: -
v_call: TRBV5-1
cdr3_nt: TGCGCCAGCAGCCAGGACCCAGGGCGAGAGACCCAGTACTTC
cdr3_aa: CASSQDPGRETQYF

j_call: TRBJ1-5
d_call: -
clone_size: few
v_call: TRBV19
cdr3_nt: TGTGCCAGCTTACCTAACCTCGGGTTCTTGGACAATCAGCCCCAGCATTTT
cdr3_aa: CASLPNLGFLDNQPQHF

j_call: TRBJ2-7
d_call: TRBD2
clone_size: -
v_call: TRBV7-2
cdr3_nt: TGTGCCAGCAGCCGTTACGCAGCGGGAGGCTCCTACGAGCAGTACTTC
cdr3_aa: CASSRYAAGGSYEQYF

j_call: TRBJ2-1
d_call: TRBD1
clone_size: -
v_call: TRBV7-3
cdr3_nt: TGTGCCAGCAGCCCAGCAGGGGGCGAAGGGGAGCAGTTCTTC
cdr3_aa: CASSPAGGEGEQFF

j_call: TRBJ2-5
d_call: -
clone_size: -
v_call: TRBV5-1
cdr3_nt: TGCGCCAGCAGCTTCGTGAGGGCGCGGGGCCTGGAGACCCAGTACTTC
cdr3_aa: CASSFVRARGLETQYF

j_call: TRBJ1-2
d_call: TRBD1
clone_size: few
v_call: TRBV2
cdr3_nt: TGTGCCAGCAGTGACCACGGACAGGGCAGTGGCTACACCTTC
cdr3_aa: CASSDHGQGSGYTF

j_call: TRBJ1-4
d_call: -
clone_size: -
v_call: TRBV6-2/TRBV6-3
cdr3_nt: TGTGCCAGCAGTTCCCCGGGGAGGGCGAGTGAAAAACTGTTTTTT
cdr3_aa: CASSSPGRASEKLFF

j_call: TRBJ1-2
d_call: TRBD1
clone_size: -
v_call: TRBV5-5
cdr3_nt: TGTGCCAGCAGCTCTGGACAGGGACCTTCAGGCTATGGCTACACCTTC
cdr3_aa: CASSSGQGPSGYGYTF

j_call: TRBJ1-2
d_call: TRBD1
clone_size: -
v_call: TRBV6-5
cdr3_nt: TGTGCCAGCATTTTGACAGGGGGCGGGGGCTACACCTTC
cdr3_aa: CASILTGGGGYTF

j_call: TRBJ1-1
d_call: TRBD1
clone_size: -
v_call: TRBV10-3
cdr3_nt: TGTGCCATCAGTGACGGACAGGGTGGAGTGGAAGCTTTCTTT
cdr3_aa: CAISDGQGGVEAFF

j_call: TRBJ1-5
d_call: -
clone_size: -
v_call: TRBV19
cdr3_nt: TGTGCCAGTAGTAGCGACAGATTCAATCAGCCCCAGCATTTT
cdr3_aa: CASSSDRFNQPQHF

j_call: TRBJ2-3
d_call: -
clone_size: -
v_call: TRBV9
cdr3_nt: TGTGCCAGCAGCGTAGGGCTAGCTGTTAGCACAGATACGCAGTATTTT
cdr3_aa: CASSVGLAVSTDTQYF

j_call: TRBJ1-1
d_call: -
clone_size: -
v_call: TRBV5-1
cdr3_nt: TGCGCCAGCAGCTTGCAGGGACTATCCTACACTGAAGCTTTCTTT
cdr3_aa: CASSLQGLSYTEAFF

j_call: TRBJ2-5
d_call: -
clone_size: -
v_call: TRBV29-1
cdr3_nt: TGCAGCGTGGGACACAATCAAGAGACCCAGTACTTC
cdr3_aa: CSVGHNQETQYF

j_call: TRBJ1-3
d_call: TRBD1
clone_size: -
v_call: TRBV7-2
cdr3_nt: TGTGCCAGCAGCAGAGACAGGGCATCTGGAAACACCATATATTTT
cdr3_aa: CASSRDRASGNTIYF

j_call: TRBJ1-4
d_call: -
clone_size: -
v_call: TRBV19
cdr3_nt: TGTGCCAGTAGTATAGGCAAAGGGGGTAAAGTTGAAAAACTGTTTTTT
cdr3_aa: CASSIGKGGKVEKLFF

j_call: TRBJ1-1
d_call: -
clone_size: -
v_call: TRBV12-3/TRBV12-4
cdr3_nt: TGTGCCAGCACCCTAGGCCAAAACACTGAAGCTTTCTTT
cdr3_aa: CASTLGQNTEAFF

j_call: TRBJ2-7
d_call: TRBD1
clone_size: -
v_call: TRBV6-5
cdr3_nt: TGTGCCAGCAGTTACACAGGGGTCACCTACGAGCAGTACTTC
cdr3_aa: CASSYTGVTYEQYF

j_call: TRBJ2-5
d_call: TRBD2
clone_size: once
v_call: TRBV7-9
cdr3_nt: TGTGCCAGCAGCTTAGCCGGGACTAGCGGCCAAGAGACCCAGTACTTC
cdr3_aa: CASSLAGTSGQETQYF

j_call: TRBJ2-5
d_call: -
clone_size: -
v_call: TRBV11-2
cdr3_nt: TGTGCCAGCAGCGACGGGGGAGAGACCCAGTACTTC
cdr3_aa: CASSDGGETQYF

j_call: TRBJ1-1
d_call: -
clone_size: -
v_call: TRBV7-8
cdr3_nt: -
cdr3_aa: CASSLGFGPGYTTEAFF